The clone carrying this TCR beta chain was found many times. Its target is unknown. Unsorted bulk tissue, roughly 20-34 mg of it, served as the source for co-extraction of RNA and DNA. Those patients suffered from chronic HBV infection and were treatment-naive. This sample was included in a study of tumor-infiltrating lymphocytes in primary liver carcinoma. The wider study: Tumors were stage T1-T3 N0M0, roughly 4 to 10 cm across. General observations from the study: Pairs of tumor regions overlapped more than tumor-adjacent and tumor-blood pairs did. A significantly higher top-250-clone fraction was recorded for tumors than for blood (p = 0.039).

Germline V CDR1 and CDR2: SQVTM, ANQGSEA. Trimming removed 6 bases from V and 8 bases from J, with 11 bases in between. The CDR3 runs to 11 residues. Reverse transcription of around 500 ng total RNA with a constant-region primer produced TCR beta cDNA. Generation of the TCR beta libraries relied on three nested multiplex PCR rounds using slightly modified ARM-PCR. Primers for the first two PCR rounds were TRBV1-TRBV30 forward primers and a C-beta reverse primer (about 11 cycles per round). TCRdb ran MiXCR on the multiplex PCR reads and lists one entry per CDR3 protein. This sample yields about 92,000 distinct CDR3 sequences, of which about 70% are seen a single time; approximately 30% belongs to the top ten.

This TCR came from a man aged 35-49 years with primary liver carcinoma and hepatitis B virus infection. The rearrangement uses TRBV29-1 and TRBJ2-1; no definite D call. The sample comprised tumor-adjacent normal liver tissue. DNA for the CDR3: TGCAGCGTCCTAAGGTCCGATGAGCAGTTCTTC. Encoded protein: CSVLRSDEQFF.